This T cell receptor (beta chain) emerged from a study of post-analysis software for immune sequencing data. Study overall: As for disease course, relapsing-remitting, secondary progressive and progressive-relapsing multiple sclerosis were all included.

As concerns this clonotype: As yet, its antigen is unknown.

Prepared libraries of TCR beta cDNA carried unique molecular identifiers. cDNA molecules numbering 400,000 to 550,000 came from around 0.96 to 9.9 million T cells. TCRdb independently ran MiXCR on the PCR reads; one entry per CDR3 protein. The data contain hundreds of thousands of distinct CDR3 sequences, less than 35% of them seen just once; the ten biggest clones take up roughly 0.57%. The CDR3 is 16 residues long. Germline CDR1 reads KGHSH; CDR2 reads LQKENI. The V segment lost 2 bases and the J segment 5 bases; nucleotides outside the gene matches: 7. Study-wide points: Normalized Chao1 diversity was significantly reduced in patients versus controls. Analysis by F measure revealed that same-batch samples clustered strongly together. TRBV5-6, TRBV5-1 and TRBV20-1 were among five TRBV segments more frequent in patients than controls.

This rearrangement joins TRBV18 to TRBJ2-5, with 11 bases matching TRBD1. The sequencing sample was made of blood. The sequence was collected from a girl between 5 and 17 years old with multiple sclerosis. The CDR3 nucleotides read TGTGCCAGCTCACCATCAGGACAGGGGGCAACGGAGACCCAGTACTTC. This encodes CASSPSGQGATETQYF. The full variable domain, its missing parts supplied by reference TRBV18 and TRBJ2-5, is NAGVMQNPRHLVRRRGQEARLRCSPMKGHSHVYWYRQLPEEGLKFMVYLQKENIIDESGMPKERFSAEFPKEGPSILRIQQVVRGDSAAYFCASSPSGQGATETQYFGPGTRLLVL.